This section outlines one T cell receptor (beta chain) sequence together with its context. Generated by immunoSEQ multiplex PCR, the TCRdb table keeps only in-frame clones and is missing some. The sample includes about 62,000 clones, roughly 90% of them seen just once. This specimen comes from a study of blood T cell repertoires in COVID-19. Across the whole study: Sources were T cells, B-cell-depleted T cells, or PBMCs; the material itself was cDNA or gDNA.

With 6 bases clipped from V and 6 bases from J, the junction kept 5 bases outside the gene matches. Looked up from germline, CDR1 is KGHSH and CDR2 is LQKENI. CDR3 size: 12 residues. The sample taken for sequencing was peripheral blood. V gene TRBV18 combines with J gene TRBJ2-7, with 7 bases that match TRBD1. The TCR sequence derives from a human donor in a cohort sampled during active COVID-19. The CDR3 DNA sequence: TGTGCCAGCTCTGGACAGGCCATCGAGCAGTACTTC. Residues: CASSGQAIEQYF.